The 6 T cell receptor beta chains given below trace back to one sample, sequenced in a study of T-cell memory formation after mild COVID-19. Using its own MiXCR run on the 5' RACE reads, TCRdb lists one record per CDR3 protein. The sample holds under 700,000 distinct CDR3 sequences; roughly 20% are singletons and the top ten take about an eighth. The sample comprised PBMCs or a T cell subset sorted from them (not recorded which). The source is an adult woman who had mild COVID-19 (a few samples of this study predate the infection). Cell type and time point are not known.

In this sample, this clonotype turned up a few times. The chain joins TRBV30 to TRBJ2-3; no reliable D call. This CDR3 spans 13 amino acids. The V end lost 0 bases, the J end lost 3 bases, and 7 bases lay between the germline ends. Germline V gene sequence: CDR1 GTSNPN, CDR2 SVGIG (reference sequence). The CDR3 region is CAWSVLGTDTQYF. CDR3 in DNA: TGTGCCTGGAGTGTGTTGGGAACAGATACGCAGTATTTT.

V is TRBV6-5 and J is TRBJ1-1; D might be TRBD1 (6 bases). V was shortened by 5 bases and J by 6 bases, with 25 bases between the two germline ends. From germline, CDR1 is MNHEY and CDR2 SVGAGI. The CDR3 loop spans 17 amino acids. As DNA, the CDR3 is TGTGCCAGCAGTCAAACGGCCACAGGGCGGTTGAGGGCTGAAGCTTTCTTT. This sequence encodes CASSQTATGRLRAEAFF.

This clonotype was observed a few times. The chain has TRBV5-1 and TRBJ2-2; TRBD2 might be the D (6 bases). CDR1 and CDR2 from the germline V gene are SGHRS and YFSETQ. Trimming stripped 6 bases from V and 3 bases from J, with 12 bases between. The CDR3 covers 14 residues. The CDR3: CASKEGADTGELFF. The CDR3 DNA reads as TGCGCCAGCAAGGAGGGTGCGGACACCGGGGAGCTGTTTTTT.

This clonotype has ten or more counts. The V and J genes are TRBV12-3 or TRBV12-4 and TRBJ2-7; no definite D call. CDR3 length: 15 amino acids. Trimming took off 5 bases at V and 5 bases at J, with 19 bases between the two ends. The CDR3 DNA reads as TGTGCCAGCAGTACGGATGGGAACGGGCCGCACGAGCAGTACTTC. Amino acids: CASSTDGNGPHEQYF.

The V gene is TRBV18, the J gene TRBJ1-1; D uncertain. Germline-derived CDR1 and CDR2 are KGHSH and LQKENI. Trimming left V 1 base short and J 0 bases short, with 9 bases between. The CDR3 runs 15 residues. The chain's CDR3 is CASSPLPKMNTEAFF. DNA for the CDR3: TGTGCCAGCTCACCACTTCCCAAGATGAACACTGAAGCTTTCTTT.

This clonotype was counted only a few times. This rearrangement joins TRBV7-9 to TRBJ2-7, with D maybe TRBD2 (6 bases). Germline V gives CDR1 SEHNR, CDR2 FQNEAQ (reference sequence). V was clipped by 5 bases and J by 7 bases, with 15 bases between them. The CDR3 runs to 13 residues. CDR3 protein: CASSRIGTAEQYF. The CDR3 nucleotides are TGTGCCAGCAGCCGAATAGGGACTGCGGAGCAGTACTTC.